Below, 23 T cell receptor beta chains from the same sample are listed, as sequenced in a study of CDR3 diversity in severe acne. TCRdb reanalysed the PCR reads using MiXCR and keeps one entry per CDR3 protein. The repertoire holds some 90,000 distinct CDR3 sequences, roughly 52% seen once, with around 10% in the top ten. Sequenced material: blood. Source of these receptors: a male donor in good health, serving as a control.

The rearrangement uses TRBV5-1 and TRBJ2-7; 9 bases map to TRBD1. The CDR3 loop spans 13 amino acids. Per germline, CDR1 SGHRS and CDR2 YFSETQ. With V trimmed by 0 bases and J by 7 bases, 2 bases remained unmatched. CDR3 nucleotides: TGCGCCAGCAGCTTGGCCGGGACAGGGGAGCAGTACTTC. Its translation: CASSLAGTGEQYF.

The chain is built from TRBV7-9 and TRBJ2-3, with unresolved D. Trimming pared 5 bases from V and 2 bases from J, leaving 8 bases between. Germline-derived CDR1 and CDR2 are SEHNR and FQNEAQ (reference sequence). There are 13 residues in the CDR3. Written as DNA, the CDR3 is TGTGCCAGCAGCCTGTCGTACACAGATACGCAGTATTTT. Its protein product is CASSLSYTDTQYF.

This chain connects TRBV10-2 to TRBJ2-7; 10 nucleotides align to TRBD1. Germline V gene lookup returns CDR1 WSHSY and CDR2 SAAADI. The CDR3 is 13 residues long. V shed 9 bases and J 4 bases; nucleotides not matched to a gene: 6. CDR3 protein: CASIPGQGYEQYF. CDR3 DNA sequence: TGCGCCAGTATTCCGGGACAGGGGTACGAGCAGTACTTC.

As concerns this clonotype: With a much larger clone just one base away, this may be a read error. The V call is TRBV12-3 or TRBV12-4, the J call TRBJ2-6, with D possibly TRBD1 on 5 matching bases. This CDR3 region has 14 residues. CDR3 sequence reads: CASAGRAGANVLIF. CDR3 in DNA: TGTGCCAGCGCAGGCCGGGCTGGGGCCAACGTCCTGATTTTC.

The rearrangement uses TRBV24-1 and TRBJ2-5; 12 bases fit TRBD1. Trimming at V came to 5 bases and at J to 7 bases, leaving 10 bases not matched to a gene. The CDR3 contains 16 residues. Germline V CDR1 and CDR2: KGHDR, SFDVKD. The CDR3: CATSVAGQGAGGTQYF. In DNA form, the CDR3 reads TGTGCCACCAGTGTTGCGGGACAGGGGGCTGGAGGGACCCAGTACTTC.

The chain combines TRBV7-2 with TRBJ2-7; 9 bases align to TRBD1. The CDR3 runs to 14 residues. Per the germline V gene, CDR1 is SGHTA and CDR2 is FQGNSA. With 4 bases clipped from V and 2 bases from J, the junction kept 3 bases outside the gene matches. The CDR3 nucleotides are TGTGCCAGCAGCTCAACAGGGGGCCCCTACGAGCAGTACTTC. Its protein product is CASSSTGGPYEQYF.

The CDR3 DNA sequence: TGTGCCAGCAGCAACGACAGGGGGGGCACAGATACGCAGTATTTT. Translation: CASSNDRGGTDTQYF. This sequence joins TRBV5-6 and TRBJ2-3, with TRBD1 identical over 9 bases. The CDR3 is 15 amino acids. J lost 1 base, V lost 4 bases, and 4 bases had no gene match. The germline CDR1 and CDR2 sequences are SGHDT and YYEEEE.

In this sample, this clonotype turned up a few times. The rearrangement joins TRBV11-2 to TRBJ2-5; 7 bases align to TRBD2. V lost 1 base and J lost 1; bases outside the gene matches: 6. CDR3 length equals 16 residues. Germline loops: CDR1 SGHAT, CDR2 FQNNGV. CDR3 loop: CASSLAGGWPQETQYF. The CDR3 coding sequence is TGTGCCAGCAGCTTAGCGGGGGGATGGCCCCAAGAGACCCAGTACTTC.

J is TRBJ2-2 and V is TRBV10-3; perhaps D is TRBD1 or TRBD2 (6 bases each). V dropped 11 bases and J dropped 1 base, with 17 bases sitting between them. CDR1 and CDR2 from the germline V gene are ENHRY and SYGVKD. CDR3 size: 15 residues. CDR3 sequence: CASRGGTLNTGELFF. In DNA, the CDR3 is TGTGCCTCCCGGGGCGGGACACTGAACACCGGGGAGCTGTTTTTT.

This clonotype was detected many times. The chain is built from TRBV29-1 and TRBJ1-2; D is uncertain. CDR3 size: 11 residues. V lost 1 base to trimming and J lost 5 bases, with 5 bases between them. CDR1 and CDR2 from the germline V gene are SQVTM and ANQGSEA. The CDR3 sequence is CSVEGGYGYTF. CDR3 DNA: TGCAGCGTTGAAGGCGGGTATGGCTACACCTTC.

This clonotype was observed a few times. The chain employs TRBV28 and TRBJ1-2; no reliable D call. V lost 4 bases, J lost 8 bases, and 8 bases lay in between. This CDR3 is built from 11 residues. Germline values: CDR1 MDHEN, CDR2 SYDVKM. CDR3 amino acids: CASSSGRGYTF. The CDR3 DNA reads TGTGCCAGCAGTTCCGGTCGCGGCTACACCTTC.

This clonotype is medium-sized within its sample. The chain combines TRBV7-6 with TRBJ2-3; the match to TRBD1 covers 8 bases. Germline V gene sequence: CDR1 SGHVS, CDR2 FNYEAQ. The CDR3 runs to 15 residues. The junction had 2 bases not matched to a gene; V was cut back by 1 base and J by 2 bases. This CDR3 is CASSLGTGHTDTQYF. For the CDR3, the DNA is TGTGCCAGCAGCTTAGGGACAGGGCACACAGATACGCAGTATTTT.

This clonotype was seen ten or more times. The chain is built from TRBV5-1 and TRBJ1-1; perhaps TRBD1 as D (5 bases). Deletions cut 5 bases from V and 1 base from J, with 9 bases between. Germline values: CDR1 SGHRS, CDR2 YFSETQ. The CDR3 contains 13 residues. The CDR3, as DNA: TGCGCCAGCAGGTCTACAGGGAACACTGAAGCTTTCTTT. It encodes CASRSTGNTEAFF.

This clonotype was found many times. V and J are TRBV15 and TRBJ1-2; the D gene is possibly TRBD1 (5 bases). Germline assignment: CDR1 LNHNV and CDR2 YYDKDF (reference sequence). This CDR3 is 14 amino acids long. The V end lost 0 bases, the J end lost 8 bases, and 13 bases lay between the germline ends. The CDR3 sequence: CATSREQAVRGYTF. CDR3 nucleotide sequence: TGTGCCACCAGCAGAGAACAGGCGGTGAGGGGCTACACCTTC.

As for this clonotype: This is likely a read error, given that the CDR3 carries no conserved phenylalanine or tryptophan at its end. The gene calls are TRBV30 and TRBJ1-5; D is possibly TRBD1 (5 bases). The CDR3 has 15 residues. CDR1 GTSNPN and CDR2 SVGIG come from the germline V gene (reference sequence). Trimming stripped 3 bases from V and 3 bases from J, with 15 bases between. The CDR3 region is CAWRETDRDNQPQHP. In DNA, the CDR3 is TGTGCCTGGAGGGAAACTGACAGAGACAATCAGCCCCAGCATCCT.

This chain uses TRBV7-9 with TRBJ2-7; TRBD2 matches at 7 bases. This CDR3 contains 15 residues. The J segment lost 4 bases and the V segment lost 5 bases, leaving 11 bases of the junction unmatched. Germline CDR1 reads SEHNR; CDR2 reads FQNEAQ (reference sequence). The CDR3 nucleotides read TGTGCCAGCAGCCCGCCAGCGGGGAACGAGTACGAGCAGTACTTC. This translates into CASSPPAGNEYEQYF. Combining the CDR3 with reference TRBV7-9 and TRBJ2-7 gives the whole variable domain DTGVSQNPRHKITKRGQNVTFRCDPISEHNRLYWYRQTLGQGPEFLTYFQNEAQLEKSRLLSDRFSAERPKGSFSTLEIQRTEQGDSAMYLCASSPPAGNEYEQYFGPGTRLTVT.

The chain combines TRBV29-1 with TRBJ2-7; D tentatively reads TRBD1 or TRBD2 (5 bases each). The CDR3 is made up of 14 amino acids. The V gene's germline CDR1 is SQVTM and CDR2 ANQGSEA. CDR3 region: CRMPGRKTTYEQYF. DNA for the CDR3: TGCAGAATGCCGGGACGCAAAACTACCTACGAGCAGTACTTC.

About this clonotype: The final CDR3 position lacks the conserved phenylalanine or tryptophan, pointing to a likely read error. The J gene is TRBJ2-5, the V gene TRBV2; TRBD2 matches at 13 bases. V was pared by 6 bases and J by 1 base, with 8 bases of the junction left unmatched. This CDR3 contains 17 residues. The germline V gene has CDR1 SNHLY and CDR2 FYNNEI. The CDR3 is CASSPGTSGDPQETQYC. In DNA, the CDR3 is TGTGCCAGCAGCCCCGGGACTAGCGGGGACCCCCAAGAGACCCAGTACTGC.

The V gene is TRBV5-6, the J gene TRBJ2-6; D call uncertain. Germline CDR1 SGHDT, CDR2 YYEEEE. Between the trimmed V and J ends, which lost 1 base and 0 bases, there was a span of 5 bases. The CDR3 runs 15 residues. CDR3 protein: CASSLRISGANVLTF. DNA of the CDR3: TGTGCCAGCAGCTTGAGGATCTCTGGGGCCAACGTCCTGACTTTC.

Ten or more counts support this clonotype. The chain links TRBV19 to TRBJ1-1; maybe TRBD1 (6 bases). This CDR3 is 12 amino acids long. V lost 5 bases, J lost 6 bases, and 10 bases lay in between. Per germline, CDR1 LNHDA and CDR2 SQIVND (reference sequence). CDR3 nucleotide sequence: TGTGCCAGTAGTGGGCAGGGGTCTGAAGCTTTCTTT. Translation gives CASSGQGSEAFF.

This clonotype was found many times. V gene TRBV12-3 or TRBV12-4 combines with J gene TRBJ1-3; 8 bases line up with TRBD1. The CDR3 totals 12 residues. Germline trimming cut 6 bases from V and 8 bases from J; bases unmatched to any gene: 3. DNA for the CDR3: TGTGCCAGCAGCAAGACAGGGGACACCATATATTTT. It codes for CASSKTGDTIYF.

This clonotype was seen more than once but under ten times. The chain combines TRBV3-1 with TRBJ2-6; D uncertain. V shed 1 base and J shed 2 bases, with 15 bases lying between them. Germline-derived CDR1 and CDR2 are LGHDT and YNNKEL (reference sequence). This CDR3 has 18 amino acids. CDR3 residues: CASSQAPDVITGANVLTF. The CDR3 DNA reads TGTGCCAGCAGCCAAGCTCCGGACGTGATTACTGGGGCCAACGTCCTGACTTTC.

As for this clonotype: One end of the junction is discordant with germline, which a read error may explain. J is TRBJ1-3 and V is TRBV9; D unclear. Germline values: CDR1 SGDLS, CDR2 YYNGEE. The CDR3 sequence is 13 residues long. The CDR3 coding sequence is TGTGTCAGCAGCGCCACGGATGGAAACACCACATATTTT. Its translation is CVSSATDGNTTYF.